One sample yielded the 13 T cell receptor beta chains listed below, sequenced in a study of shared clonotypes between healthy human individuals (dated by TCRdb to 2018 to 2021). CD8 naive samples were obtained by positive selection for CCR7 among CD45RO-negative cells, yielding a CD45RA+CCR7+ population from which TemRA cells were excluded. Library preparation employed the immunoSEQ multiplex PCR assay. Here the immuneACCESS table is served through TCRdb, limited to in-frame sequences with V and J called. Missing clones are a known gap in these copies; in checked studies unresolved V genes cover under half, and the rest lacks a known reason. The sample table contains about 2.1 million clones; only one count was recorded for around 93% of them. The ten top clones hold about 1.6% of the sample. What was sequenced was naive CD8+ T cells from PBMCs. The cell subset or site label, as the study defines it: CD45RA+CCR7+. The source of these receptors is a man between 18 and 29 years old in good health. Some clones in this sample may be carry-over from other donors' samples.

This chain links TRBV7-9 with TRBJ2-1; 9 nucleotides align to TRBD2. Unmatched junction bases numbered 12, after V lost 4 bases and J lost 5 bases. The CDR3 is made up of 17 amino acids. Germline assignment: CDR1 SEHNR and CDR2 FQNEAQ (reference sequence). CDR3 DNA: TGTGCCAGCAGCTCTACCGGACTAGCGACAGCAGACAATGAGCAGTTCTTC. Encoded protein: CASSSTGLATADNEQFF.

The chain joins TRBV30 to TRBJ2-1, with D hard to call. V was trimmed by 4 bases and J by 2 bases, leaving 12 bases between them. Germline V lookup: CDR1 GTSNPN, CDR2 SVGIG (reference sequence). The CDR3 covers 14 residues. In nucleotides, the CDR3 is TGTGCCTGGAAGGGTGCCTGGCCCTACAATGAGCAGTTCTTC. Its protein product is CAWKGAWPYNEQFF.

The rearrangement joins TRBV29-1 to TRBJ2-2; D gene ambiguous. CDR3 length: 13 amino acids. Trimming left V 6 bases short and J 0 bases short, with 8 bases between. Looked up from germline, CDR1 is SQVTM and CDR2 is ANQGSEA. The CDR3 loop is CSVWTANTGELFF. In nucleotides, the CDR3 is TGCAGCGTGTGGACGGCGAACACCGGGGAGCTGTTTTTT.

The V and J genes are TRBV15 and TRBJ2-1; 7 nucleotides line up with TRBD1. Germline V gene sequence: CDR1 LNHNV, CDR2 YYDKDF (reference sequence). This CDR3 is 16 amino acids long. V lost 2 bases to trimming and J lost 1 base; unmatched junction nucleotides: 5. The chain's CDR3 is CATSRPGQVSYNEQFF. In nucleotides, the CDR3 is TGTGCCACCAGCAGACCCGGACAGGTATCCTACAATGAGCAGTTCTTC.

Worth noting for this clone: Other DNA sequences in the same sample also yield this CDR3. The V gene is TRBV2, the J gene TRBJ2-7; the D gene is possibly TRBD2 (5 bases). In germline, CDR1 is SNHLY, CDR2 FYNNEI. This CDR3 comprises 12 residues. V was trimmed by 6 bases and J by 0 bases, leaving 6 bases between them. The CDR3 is CASRGSSYEQYF. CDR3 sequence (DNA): TGTGCCAGCAGGGGGAGCTCCTACGAGCAGTACTTC.

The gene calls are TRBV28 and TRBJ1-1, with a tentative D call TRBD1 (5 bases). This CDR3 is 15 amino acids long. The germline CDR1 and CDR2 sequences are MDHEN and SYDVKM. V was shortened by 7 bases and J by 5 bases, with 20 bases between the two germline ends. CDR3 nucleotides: TGTGCCAGCACCCCGTGGGGGGACCTAGGGACTGAAGCTTTCTTT. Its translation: CASTPWGDLGTEAFF. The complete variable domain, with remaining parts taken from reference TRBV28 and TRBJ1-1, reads DVKVTQSSRYLVKRTGEKVFLECVQDMDHENMFWYRQDPGLGLRLIYFSYDVKMKEKGDIPEGYSVSREKKERFSLILESASTNQTSMYLCASTPWGDLGTEAFFGQGTRLTVV.

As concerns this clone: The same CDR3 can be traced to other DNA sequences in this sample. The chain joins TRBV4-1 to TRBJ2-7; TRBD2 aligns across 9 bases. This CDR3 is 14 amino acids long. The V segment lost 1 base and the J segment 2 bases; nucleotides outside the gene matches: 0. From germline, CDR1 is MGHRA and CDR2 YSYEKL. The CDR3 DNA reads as TGCGCCAGCAGCCAAGTAGCGGGGGCCTACGAGCAGTACTTC. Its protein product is CASSQVAGAYEQYF.

This CDR3 reads CASSPGQGREKLFF. The CDR3, as DNA: TGCGCCAGCAGCCCGGGGCAGGGTCGAGAAAAACTGTTTTTT. The J gene is TRBJ1-4, the V gene TRBV4-1, with D maybe TRBD1 (5 bases). The ends were cut back, 4 bases at V and 8 bases at J, with 14 bases in the middle. The length of the CDR3 is 14 residues. Germline CDR1 and CDR2: MGHRA and YSYEKL.

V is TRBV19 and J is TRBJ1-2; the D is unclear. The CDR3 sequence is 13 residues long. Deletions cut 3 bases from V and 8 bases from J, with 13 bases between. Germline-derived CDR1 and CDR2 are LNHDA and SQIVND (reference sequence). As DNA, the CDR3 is TGTGCCAGTAGTATCCTTGAGGCCGGGGGCTACACCTTC. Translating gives CASSILEAGGYTF.

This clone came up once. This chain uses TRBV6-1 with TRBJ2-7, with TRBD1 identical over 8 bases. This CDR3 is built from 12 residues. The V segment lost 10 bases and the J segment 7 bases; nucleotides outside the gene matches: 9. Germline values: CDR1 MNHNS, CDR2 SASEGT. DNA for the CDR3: TGTGCCACCAGGGCAGGGGGCGATGAGCAGTACTTC. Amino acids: CATRAGGDEQYF.

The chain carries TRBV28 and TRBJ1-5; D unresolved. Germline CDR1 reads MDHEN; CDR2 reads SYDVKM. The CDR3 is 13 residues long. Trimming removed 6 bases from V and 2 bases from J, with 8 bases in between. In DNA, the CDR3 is TGTGCCAGCAGGCCCCTCGGCAATCAGCCCCAGCATTTT. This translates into CASRPLGNQPQHF.

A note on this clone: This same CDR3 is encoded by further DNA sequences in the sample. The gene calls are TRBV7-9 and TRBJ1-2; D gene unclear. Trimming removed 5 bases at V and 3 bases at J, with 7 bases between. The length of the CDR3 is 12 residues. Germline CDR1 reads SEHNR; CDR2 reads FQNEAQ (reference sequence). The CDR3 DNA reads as TGTGCCAGCAGCACCCTTTACTATGGCTACACCTTC. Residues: CASSTLYYGYTF.

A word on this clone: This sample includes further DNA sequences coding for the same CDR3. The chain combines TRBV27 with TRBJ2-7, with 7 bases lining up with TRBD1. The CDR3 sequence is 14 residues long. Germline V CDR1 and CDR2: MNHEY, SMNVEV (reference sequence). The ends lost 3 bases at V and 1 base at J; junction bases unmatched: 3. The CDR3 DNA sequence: TGTGCCAGCAGTTTGACAGGGTTATCCTACGAGCAGTACTTC. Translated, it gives CASSLTGLSYEQYF.